This T cell receptor beta chain was sequenced for a study of T cells after yellow fever vaccination. 5'RACE template switching added a universal primer site and UMIs to TCR cDNA. Using its own MiXCR run on the 5' RACE reads, TCRdb lists one record per CDR3 protein. Of approximately 600,000 distinct CDR3 sequences listed, 12% are singletons. The sequence derives from a man in his thirties or forties who received the YFV17D yellow fever vaccine. Specimen: PBMCs, collected on the day of the yellow fever booster vaccination.

For the CDR3, the DNA is TGTGCCAGTAATGAATCGGGAGGTCGGCCCTACAATGAGCAGTTCTTC. Amino acids: CASNESGGRPYNEQFF. V is TRBV19 and J is TRBJ2-1, with 7 bases lining up with TRBD2. Trimming cost V 7 bases and J 2 bases; bases outside gene matches: 11. Looked up from germline, CDR1 is LNHDA and CDR2 is SQIVND (reference sequence). The CDR3 length is 16 residues.